This is a list of T cell receptor beta chains from one sample in a study of PD-1 blockade in classical Hodgkin lymphoma. Only in-frame clones appear in the TCRdb table, and some are missing; sequencing was by immunoSEQ multiplex PCR. The data hold more than 25,000 clones, with roughly 70% observed a single time. Specimen: peripheral blood mononuclear cells (PBMCs), collected before the second cycle of nivolumab. These receptors all come from a human donor with classical Hodgkin lymphoma. Both conserved end residues are part of each CDR3. The D gene is left open where the match is weak. Clone sizes are given selectively: once, few, many, or a class where the clone is expanded.

length: 17; J: TRBJ2-2; V: TRBV15; D: TRBD1; size: .; DNA: TGTGCCACCAGCAGAGATTACGGGACAGCGAACACCGGGGAGCTGTTTTTT; CDR3: CATSRDYGTANTGELFF
length: 18; J: TRBJ1-1; V: TRBV28; D: .; size: .; DNA: TGTGCCAGCAGAGAACTCAGGGGATGGGGGGAGTTCGTGGCTGAAGCTTTCTTT; CDR3: CASRELRGWGEFVAEAFF
length: 12; J: TRBJ1-5; V: TRBV6-5; D: .; size: .; DNA: TGTGCCAGCAAGGGTGGTGATCAGCCCCAGCATTTT; CDR3: CASKGGDQPQHF
length: 15; J: TRBJ1-6; V: TRBV6-6; D: .; size: .; DNA: TGTGCCAGCAGCCTTGGGGCCGGGTATAATTCACCCCTCCACTTT; CDR3: CASSLGAGYNSPLHF
length: 13; J: TRBJ2-7; V: TRBV2; D: TRBD1; size: few; DNA: TGTGCCAGCAGTCCGACAGGGCTTGGCGAGCAGTACTTC; CDR3: CASSPTGLGEQYF
length: 17; J: TRBJ2-1; V: TRBV7-2; D: TRBD2; size: .; DNA: TGTGCCAGCAGCCAAGATGGGACTAGATCAAATTACAATGAGCAGTTCTTC; CDR3: CASSQDGTRSNYNEQFF
length: 13; J: TRBJ2-5; V: TRBV6-5; D: .; size: .; DNA: TGTGCCAGCCGGGCCCCGGGAAAAGAGACCCAGTACTTC; CDR3: CASRAPGKETQYF
length: 16; J: TRBJ2-3; V: TRBV10-2; D: .; size: .; DNA: TGCGCCAGCAGTCGGGGTATCCCGGGTAGCACAGATACGCAGTATTTT; CDR3: CASSRGIPGSTDTQYF
length: 11; J: TRBJ1-2; V: TRBV20-1; D: .; size: .; DNA: TGCAGTGCTAGAGGGGACTATGGCTACACCTTC; CDR3: CSARGDYGYTF
length: 16; J: TRBJ1-6; V: TRBV27; D: TRBD1; size: .; DNA: TGTGCCAGCAGTAACCTGACAGGGAGGTTGAATTCACCCCTCCACTTT; CDR3: CASSNLTGRLNSPLHF